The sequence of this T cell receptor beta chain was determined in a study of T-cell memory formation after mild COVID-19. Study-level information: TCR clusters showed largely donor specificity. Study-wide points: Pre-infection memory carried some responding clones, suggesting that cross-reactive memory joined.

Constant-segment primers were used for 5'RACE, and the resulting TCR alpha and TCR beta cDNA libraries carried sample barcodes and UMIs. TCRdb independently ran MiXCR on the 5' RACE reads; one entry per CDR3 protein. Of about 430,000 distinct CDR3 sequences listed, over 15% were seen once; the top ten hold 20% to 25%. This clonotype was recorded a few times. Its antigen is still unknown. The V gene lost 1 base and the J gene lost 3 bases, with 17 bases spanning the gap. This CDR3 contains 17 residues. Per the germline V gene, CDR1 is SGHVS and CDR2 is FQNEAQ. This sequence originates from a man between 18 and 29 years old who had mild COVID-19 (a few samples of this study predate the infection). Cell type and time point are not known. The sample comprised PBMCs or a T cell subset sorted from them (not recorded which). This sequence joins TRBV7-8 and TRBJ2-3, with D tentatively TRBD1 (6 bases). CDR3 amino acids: CASSLGPSGVLTDTQYF. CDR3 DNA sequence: TGTGCCAGCAGCTTAGGCCCCTCAGGGGTCCTAACAGATACGCAGTATTTT.